This T cell receptor beta chain was sequenced during a study of PD-1 blockade in classical Hodgkin lymphoma. Sample time point: cycle 4 day 1 (C4D1), after less than seven weeks of nivolumab. All patients experienced relapse after autologous stem cell transplantation, and brentuximab vedotin exposure was variable. This CDR3 region has 13 residues. The germline V gene has CDR1 SGHTA and CDR2 FQGNSA. Assay: immunoSEQ multiplex PCR; the TCRdb copy retains only in-frame clones and omits some. The sample holds 23,000 or so clones; 65% to 80% are singletons and the top ten take 25% to 30%. The receptor was isolated from a human donor with classical Hodgkin lymphoma. The sequences come from peripheral blood mononuclear cells (PBMCs), collected before the fourth cycle of nivolumab. The rearrangement links TRBV7-2 to TRBJ2-5; D perhaps matches TRBD2 (6 bases). The end of the DNA fits TRBJ2-7 better, so the J call may be wrong. CDR3: CASSRRGGNEQYF. CDR3 nucleotides: TGTGCCAGCAGTCGCCGCGGCGGGAACGAGCAGTACTTC.